This T cell receptor beta chain was recorded in a study of T cell repertoires in cytomegalovirus infection. MiXCR was run by TCRdb on the reads, yielding one entry per CDR3 protein. The top ten clones hold 25% to 30% of a sample with fewer than 200,000 distinct CDR3 sequences, 13% to 15% of them seen once. With 0 bases removed from V and 6 bases from J, the gap between germline ends came to 12 bases. CDR3 size: 14 residues. Germline CDR1 DFQATT, CDR2 SNEGSKA (reference sequence). This sequence joins TRBV20-1 and TRBJ2-1; no clear D gene. This TCR derives from a human donor in good health (CMV status not recorded). Some clones in this sample may be carry-over from other donors' samples. The sample taken for sequencing was PBMCs. The DNA for the CDR3 is TGCAGTGCTAGAGATAGGCTAGTATTCAATGAGCAGTTCTTC. Translating it yields CSARDRLVFNEQFF.